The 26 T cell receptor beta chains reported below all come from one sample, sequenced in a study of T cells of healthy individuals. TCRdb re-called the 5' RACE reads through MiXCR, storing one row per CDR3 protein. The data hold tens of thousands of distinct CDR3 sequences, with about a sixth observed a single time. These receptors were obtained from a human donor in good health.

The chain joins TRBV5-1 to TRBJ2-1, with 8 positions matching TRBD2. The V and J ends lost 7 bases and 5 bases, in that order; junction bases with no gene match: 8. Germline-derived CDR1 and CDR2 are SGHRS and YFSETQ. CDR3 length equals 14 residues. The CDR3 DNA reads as TGCGCCAGCGGGAGGATAGCGGGGAACAATGAGCAGTTCTTC. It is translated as CASGRIAGNNEQFF.

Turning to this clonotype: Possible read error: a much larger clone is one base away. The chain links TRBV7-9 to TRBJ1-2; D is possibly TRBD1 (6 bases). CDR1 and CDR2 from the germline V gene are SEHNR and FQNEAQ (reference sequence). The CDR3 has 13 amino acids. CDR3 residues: CASSYGTPYGYNF. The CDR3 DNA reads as TGTGCCAGCAGCTATGGGACACCTTATGGCTACAACTTC.

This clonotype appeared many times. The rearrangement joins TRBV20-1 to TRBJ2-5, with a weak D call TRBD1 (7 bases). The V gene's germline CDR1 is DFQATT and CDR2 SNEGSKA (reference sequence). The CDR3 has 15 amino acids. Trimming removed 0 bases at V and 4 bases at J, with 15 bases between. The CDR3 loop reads CSARDVRGRGETQYF. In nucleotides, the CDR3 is TGCAGTGCTAGAGACGTGAGGGGGCGGGGAGAGACCCAGTACTTC.

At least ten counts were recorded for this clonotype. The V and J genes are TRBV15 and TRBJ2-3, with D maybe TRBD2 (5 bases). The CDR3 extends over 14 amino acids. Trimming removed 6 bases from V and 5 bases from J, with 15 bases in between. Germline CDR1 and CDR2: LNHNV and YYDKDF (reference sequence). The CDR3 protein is CATRRAENQDTQYF. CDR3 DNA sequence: TGTGCCACCAGGAGGGCTGAGAACCAAGATACGCAGTATTTT.

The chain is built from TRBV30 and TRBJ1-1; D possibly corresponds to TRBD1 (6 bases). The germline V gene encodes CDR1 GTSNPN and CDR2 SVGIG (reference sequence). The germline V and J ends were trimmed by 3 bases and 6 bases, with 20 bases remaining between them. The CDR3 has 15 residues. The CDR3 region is CAWRESLGGRAEAFF. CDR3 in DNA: TGTGCCTGGAGGGAATCCCTGGGGGGGCGGGCTGAAGCTTTCTTT.

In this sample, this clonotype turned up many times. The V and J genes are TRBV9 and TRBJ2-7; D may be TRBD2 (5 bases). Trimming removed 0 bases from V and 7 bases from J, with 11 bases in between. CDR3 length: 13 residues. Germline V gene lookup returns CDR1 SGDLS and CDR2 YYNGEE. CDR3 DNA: TGTGCCAGCAGCGTAGATGCCCCGGGGGAGCAGTACTTC. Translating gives CASSVDAPGEQYF.

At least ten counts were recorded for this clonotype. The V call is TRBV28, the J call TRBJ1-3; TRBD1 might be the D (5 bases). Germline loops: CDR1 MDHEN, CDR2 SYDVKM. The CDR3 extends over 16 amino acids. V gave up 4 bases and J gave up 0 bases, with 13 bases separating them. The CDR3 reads CASSSLDRFSGNTIYF. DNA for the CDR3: TGTGCCAGCAGTTCCCTCGACAGATTCTCTGGAAACACCATATATTTT.

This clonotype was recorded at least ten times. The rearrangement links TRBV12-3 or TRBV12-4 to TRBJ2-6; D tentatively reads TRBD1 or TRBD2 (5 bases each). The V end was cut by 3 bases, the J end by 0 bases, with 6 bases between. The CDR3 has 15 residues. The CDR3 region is CASSFGGSGANVLTF. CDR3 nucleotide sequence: TGTGCCAGCAGTTTTGGGGGCTCTGGGGCCAACGTCCTGACTTTC.

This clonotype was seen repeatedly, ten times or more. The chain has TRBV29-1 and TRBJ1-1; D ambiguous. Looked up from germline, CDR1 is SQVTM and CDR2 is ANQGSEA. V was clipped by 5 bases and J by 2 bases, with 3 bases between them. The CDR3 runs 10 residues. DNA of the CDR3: TGCAGCGTTCTTAACACTGAAGCTTTCTTT. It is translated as CSVLNTEAFF. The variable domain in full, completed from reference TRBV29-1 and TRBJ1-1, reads SAVISQKPSRDICQRGTSLTIQCQVDSQVTMMFWYRQQPGQSLTLIATANQGSEATYESGFVIDKFPISRPNLTFSTLTVSNMSPEDSSIYLCSVLNTEAFFGQGTRLTVV.

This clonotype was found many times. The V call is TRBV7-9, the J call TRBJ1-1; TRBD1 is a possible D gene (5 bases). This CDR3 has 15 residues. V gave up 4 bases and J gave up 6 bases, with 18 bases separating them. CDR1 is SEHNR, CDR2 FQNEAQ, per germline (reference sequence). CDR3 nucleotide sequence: TGTGCCAGCAGCTCCCTACGGGGGTTCACGGCTGAAGCTTTCTTT. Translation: CASSSLRGFTAEAFF.

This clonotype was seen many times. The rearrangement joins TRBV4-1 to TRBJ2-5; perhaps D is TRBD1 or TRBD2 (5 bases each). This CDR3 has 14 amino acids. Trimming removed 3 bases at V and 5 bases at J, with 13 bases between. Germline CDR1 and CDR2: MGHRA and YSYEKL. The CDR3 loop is CASSHLGTGETQYF. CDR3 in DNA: TGCGCCAGCAGCCACCTCGGGACGGGGGAGACCCAGTACTTC.

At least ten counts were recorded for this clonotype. The CDR3 DNA reads as TGTGCCAGCAGTGCTCGACAGGCTAGCTCCTACGAGCAGTACTTC. Amino acid sequence: CASSARQASSYEQYF. The V gene is TRBV2, the J gene TRBJ2-7, with D perhaps TRBD1 (6 bases). Germline V lookup: CDR1 SNHLY, CDR2 FYNNEI. This CDR3 contains 15 residues. The V end was cut by 4 bases, the J end by 0 bases, with 13 bases between.

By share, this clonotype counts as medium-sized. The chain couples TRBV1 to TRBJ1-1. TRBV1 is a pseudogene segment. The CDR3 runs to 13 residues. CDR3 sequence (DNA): TGCACCAGCAGCCAAGAGGGGAACACTGAAGCTTTCTTT. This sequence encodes CTSSQEGNTEAFF.

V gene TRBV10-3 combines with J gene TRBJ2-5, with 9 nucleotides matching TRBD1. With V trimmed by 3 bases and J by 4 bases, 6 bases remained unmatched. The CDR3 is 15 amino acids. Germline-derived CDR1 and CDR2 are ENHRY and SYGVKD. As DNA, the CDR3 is TGTGCCATCAGTGACAGAGACAGGGGGTCAGAGACCCAGTACTTC. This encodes CAISDRDRGSETQYF.

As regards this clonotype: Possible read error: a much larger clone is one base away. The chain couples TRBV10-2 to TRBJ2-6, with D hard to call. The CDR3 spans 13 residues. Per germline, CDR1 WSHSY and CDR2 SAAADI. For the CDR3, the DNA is TGCGTCAGCAGTCTTTCTGGGGCCAACGTCCTGACTTTC. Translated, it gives CVSSLSGANVLTF.

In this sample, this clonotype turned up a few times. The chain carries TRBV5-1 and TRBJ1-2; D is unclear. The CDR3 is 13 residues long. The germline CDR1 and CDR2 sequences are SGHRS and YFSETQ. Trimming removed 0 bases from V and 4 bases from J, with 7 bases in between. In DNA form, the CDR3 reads TGCGCCAGCAGCTTGGAGGACGTCTATGGCTACACCTTC. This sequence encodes CASSLEDVYGYTF.

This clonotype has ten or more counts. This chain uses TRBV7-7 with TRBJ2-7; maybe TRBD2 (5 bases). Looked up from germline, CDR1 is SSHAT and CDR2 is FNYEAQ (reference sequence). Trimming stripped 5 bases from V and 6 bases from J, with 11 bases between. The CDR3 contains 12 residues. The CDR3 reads CASSLLGGEQYF. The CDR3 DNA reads TGTGCCAGCAGCCTACTCGGAGGCGAGCAGTACTTC. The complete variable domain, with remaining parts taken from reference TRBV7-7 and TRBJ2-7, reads GAGVSQSPRYKVTKRGQDVTLRCDPISSHATLYWYQQALGQGPEFLTYFNYEAQPDKSGLPSDRFSAERPEGSISTLTIQRTEQRDSAMYRCASSLLGGEQYFGPGTRLTVT.

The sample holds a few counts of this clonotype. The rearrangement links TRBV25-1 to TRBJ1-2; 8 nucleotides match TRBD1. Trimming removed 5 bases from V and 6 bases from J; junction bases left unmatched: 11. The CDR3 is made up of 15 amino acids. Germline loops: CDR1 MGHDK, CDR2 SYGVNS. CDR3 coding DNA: TGTGCCAGCAGTAAAGACAGGGGAGAAAGTCATGGCTACACCTTC. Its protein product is CASSKDRGESHGYTF.

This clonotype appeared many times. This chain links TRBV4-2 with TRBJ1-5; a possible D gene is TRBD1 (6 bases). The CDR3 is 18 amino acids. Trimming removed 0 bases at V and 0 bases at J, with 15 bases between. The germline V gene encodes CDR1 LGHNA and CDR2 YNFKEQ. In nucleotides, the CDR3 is TGTGCCAGCAGCCAAGATTTGGGGGCCCTTGATAGCAATCAGCCCCAGCATTTT. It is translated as CASSQDLGALDSNQPQHF.

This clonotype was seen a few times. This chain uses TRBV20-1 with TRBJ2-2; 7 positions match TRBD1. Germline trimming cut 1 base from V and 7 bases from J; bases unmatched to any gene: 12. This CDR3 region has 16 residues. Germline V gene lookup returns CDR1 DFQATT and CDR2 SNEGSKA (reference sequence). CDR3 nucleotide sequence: TGCAGTGCTAGAGCTCTGGGGACAGCTAAGGGCGGGGAGCTGTTTTTT. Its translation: CSARALGTAKGGELFF.

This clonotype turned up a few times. The CDR3 nucleotides are TGCGCCAGCAGCCAAGATGGGCGGGAGAGAGAGACCCAGTACTTC. This sequence encodes CASSQDGRERETQYF. J is TRBJ2-5 and V is TRBV4-1, with 7 bases fitting TRBD2. This CDR3 region has 15 residues. Looked up from germline, CDR1 is MGHRA and CDR2 is YSYEKL. V lost 0 bases and J lost 4; bases outside the gene matches: 5.

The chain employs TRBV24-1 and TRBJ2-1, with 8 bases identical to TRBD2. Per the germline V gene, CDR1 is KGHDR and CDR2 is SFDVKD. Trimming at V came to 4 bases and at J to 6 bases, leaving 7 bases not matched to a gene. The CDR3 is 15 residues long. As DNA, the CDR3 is TGTGCCACCAGTGACCGTACGACTAGCGCCAATGAGCAGTTCTTC. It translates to CATSDRTTSANEQFF.

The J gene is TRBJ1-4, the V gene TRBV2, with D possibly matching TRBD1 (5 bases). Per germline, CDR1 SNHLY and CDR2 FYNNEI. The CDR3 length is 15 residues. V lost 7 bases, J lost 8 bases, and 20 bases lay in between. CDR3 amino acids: CASTRSGQGTEKLFF. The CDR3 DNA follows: TGTGCCAGCACAAGGTCGGGGCAGGGAACAGAAAAACTGTTTTTT.

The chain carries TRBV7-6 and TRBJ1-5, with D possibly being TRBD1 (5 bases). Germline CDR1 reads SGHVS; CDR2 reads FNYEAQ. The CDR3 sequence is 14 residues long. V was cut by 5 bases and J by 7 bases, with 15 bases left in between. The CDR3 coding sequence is TGTGCCAGCAGCGTTGTGGGGGACGGCCAGCCCCAGCATTTT. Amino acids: CASSVVGDGQPQHF.

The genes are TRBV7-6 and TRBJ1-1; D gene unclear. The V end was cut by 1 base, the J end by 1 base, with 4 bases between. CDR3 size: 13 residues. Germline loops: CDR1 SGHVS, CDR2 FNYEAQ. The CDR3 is CASSLEKNTEAFF. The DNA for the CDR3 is TGTGCCAGCAGCTTAGAAAAGAACACTGAAGCTTTCTTT.

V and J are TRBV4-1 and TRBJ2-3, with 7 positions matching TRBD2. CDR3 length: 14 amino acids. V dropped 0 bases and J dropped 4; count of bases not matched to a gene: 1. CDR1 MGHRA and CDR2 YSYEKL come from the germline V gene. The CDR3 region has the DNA TGCGCCAGCAGCCAAGATACTAGCGCAGATACGCAGTATTTT. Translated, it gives CASSQDTSADTQYF.